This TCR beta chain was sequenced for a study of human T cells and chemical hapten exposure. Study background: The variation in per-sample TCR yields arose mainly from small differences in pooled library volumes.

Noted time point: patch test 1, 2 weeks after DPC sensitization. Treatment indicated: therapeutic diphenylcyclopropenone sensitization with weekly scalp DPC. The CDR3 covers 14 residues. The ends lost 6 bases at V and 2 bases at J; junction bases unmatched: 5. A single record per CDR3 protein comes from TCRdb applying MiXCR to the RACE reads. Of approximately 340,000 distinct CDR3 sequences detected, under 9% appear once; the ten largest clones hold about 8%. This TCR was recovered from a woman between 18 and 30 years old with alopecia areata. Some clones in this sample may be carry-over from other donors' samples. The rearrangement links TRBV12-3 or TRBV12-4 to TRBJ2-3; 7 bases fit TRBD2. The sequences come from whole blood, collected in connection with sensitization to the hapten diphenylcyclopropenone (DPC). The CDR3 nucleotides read TGTGCCAGCAGGCTAGCGGAACCCACAGATACGCAGTATTTT. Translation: CASRLAEPTDTQYF.